The 28 T cell receptor beta chains presented below share a single source sample, sequenced in a study of blood T cell repertoires in COVID-19. TCRdb keeps only in-frame clones here, not all; method: immunoSEQ multiplex PCR. There are about 280,000 clones in the sample; 88% occur only once, and almost 9.5% lies in the top ten. The sequencing sample was made of peripheral blood. The origin of the receptors is a man between 18 and 35 years old with active or convalescent COVID-19.

This chain links TRBV18 with TRBJ2-1; 8 bases align to TRBD1. V was clipped by 2 bases and J by 9 bases; unmatched bases: 3. Germline assignment: CDR1 KGHSH and CDR2 LQKENI. This CDR3 spans 13 amino acids. The CDR3 region is CASSPAGGGEQFF. As DNA, the CDR3 is TGTGCCAGCTCACCAGCAGGGGGCGGTGAGCAGTTCTTC.

The chain links TRBV5-4 to TRBJ1-1; D remains unclear. CDR1 SGHNT and CDR2 YYREEE come from the germline V gene (reference sequence). Trimming removed 0 bases from V and 8 bases from J, with 11 bases in between. The CDR3 consists of 13 residues. The CDR3, as DNA: TGTGCCAGCAGCTTGGACGGAAGGGAGGAAGCTTTCTTT. Protein product: CASSLDGREEAFF.

V usage is TRBV29-1 and J usage is TRBJ1-1; 8 bases agree with TRBD1. With 6 bases clipped from V and 0 bases from J, the junction kept 6 bases outside the gene matches. The CDR3 is 14 residues long. The germline V gene has CDR1 SQVTM and CDR2 ANQGSEA. CDR3 sequence: CSVDRTGLNTEAFF. Here the CDR3 DNA reads TGCAGCGTAGACAGGACAGGGCTGAACACTGAAGCTTTCTTT.

The chain employs TRBV7-9 and TRBJ2-3; D gene ambiguous. Between the trimmed V and J ends, which lost 3 bases and 2 bases, there was a span of 12 bases. CDR3 length: 15 amino acids. Germline V CDR1 and CDR2: SEHNR, FQNEAQ (reference sequence). The CDR3 region has the DNA TGTGCCAGCAGCTTTCCATACAGAACCACAGATACGCAGTATTTT. Translating it yields CASSFPYRTTDTQYF.

This clone was detected once. V usage is TRBV12-3 or TRBV12-4 and J usage is TRBJ2-3; D possibly corresponds to TRBD1 (6 bases). Trimming pared 5 bases from V and 9 bases from J, leaving 12 bases between. This CDR3 has 12 residues. This chain's CDR3 is CASSHGTSTQYF. Here the CDR3 DNA reads TGTGCCAGCAGTCACGGGACATCAACGCAGTATTTT.

The V call is TRBV14, the J call TRBJ2-7; 8 bases agree with TRBD1. Germline values: CDR1 SGHDN, CDR2 FVKESK. The CDR3 covers 16 residues. V lost 4 bases, J lost 0 bases, and 8 bases stayed unmatched. The CDR3 region has the DNA TGTGCCAGCAGCCGATTAGGGGACAGGTCCTCCTACGAGCAGTACTTC. This sequence encodes CASSRLGDRSSYEQYF.

The rearrangement uses TRBV19 and TRBJ2-1, with 8 bases identical to TRBD2. The V and J ends lost 1 base and 11 bases, in that order; junction bases with no gene match: 16. This CDR3 spans 17 amino acids. Germline V gives CDR1 LNHDA, CDR2 SQIVND (reference sequence). The CDR3 loop is CASSIAGGLTTPNQQFF. The CDR3 nucleotides read TGTGCCAGTAGTATAGCGGGGGGGCTAACCACCCCAAATCAGCAGTTCTTC.

The V gene is TRBV12-5, the J gene TRBJ2-1; 9 bases fit TRBD2. Trimming cost V 6 bases and J 4 bases; bases outside gene matches: 16. Germline loops: CDR1 LGHNT, CDR2 FRNRAP. This CDR3 comprises 18 residues. CDR3 in DNA: TGTGCTAGTGGCCCCACCCCCCTAGCGGGGCACCGATACAATGAGCAGTTCTTC. Protein sequence: CASGPTPLAGHRYNEQFF. Full variable domain (remainder filled in from reference TRBV12-5 and TRBJ2-1): DARVTQTPRHKVTEMGQEVTMRCQPILGHNTVFWYRQTMMQGLELLAYFRNRAPLDDSGMPKDRFSAEMPDATLATLKIQPSEPRDSAVYFCASGPTPLAGHRYNEQFFGPGTRLTVL.

The chain recombines TRBV4-1 with TRBJ2-5; the match to TRBD2 covers 12 bases. V trimming: 2 bases; J trimming: 2 bases; junction bases outside the gene matches: 9. CDR3 length: 18 residues. From germline, CDR1 is MGHRA and CDR2 YSYEKL. The CDR3 coding sequence is TGCGCCAGCAGCCAATTAGGTCTAGCGGGGGGGAATCAAGAGACCCAGTACTTC. Amino acids: CASSQLGLAGGNQETQYF.

This rearrangement joins TRBV9 to TRBJ1-2; D possibly corresponds to TRBD1 (6 bases). V was clipped by 0 bases and J by 7 bases, with 16 bases between them. Germline loops: CDR1 SGDLS, CDR2 YYNGEE. The CDR3 has 15 residues. CDR3 amino acids: CASSVAVQGMIGYTF. CDR3 DNA sequence: TGTGCCAGCAGCGTAGCTGTACAGGGTATGATTGGCTACACCTTC.

The V and J genes are TRBV7-2 and TRBJ2-5; 13 nucleotides align to TRBD2. Trimming removed 5 bases from V and 7 bases from J; junction bases left unmatched: 7. CDR1 and CDR2 from the germline V gene are SGHTA and FQGNSA. This CDR3 region has 15 residues. CDR3 sequence (DNA): TGTGCCAGCAGCCCGGGACTAGCGGGGCGGGTGACCCAGTACTTC. This gives the protein CASSPGLAGRVTQYF.

The chain carries TRBV11-3 and TRBJ1-6; tentative D call: TRBD1 (5 bases). V gave up 5 bases and J gave up 9 bases, with 11 bases separating them. CDR1 is SGHNT and CDR2 is YENEEA in the germline V gene. This CDR3 spans 13 amino acids. CDR3 DNA sequence: TGTGCCAGCAGCCTCAGACAGTTTTCACCCCTCCACTTT. It encodes CASSLRQFSPLHF.

The rearrangement uses TRBV29-1 and TRBJ1-5; D is possibly TRBD1 (6 bases). Trimming removed 4 bases from V and 2 bases from J, with 12 bases in between. The CDR3 runs 14 residues. Germline assignment: CDR1 SQVTM and CDR2 ANQGSEA. CDR3 in DNA: TGCAGCGTTGTAGGGGGGGACGGCAATCAGCCCCAGCATTTT. Translation gives CSVVGGDGNQPQHF.

The V gene is TRBV5-1, the J gene TRBJ1-2; D gene ambiguous. This CDR3 comprises 12 residues. Germline loops: CDR1 SGHRS, CDR2 YFSETQ. V was pared by 1 base and J by 5 bases, with 6 bases between. CDR3 DNA sequence: TGCGCCAGCAGCTTGACGGAGTATGGCTACACCTTC. Translation gives CASSLTEYGYTF.

This rearrangement joins TRBV19 to TRBJ1-3; D is unresolved. The V end lost 4 bases, the J end lost 0 bases, and 13 bases lay between the germline ends. The CDR3 extends over 16 amino acids. Germline lookup yields CDR1 LNHDA and CDR2 SQIVND (reference sequence). CDR3 sequence (DNA): TGTGCCAGTAGTACGTCAGAATATTACTCTGGAAACACCATATATTTT. Translated: CASSTSEYYSGNTIYF.

This rearrangement joins TRBV5-6 to TRBJ1-2; D is ambiguous. CDR3 length: 15 residues. V lost 3 bases and J lost 6, with 18 bases in between. Germline lookup yields CDR1 SGHDT and CDR2 YYEEEE. CDR3 residues: CASSSGVRLSDGYTF. CDR3 in DNA: TGTGCCAGCAGCTCCGGGGTACGGTTGTCGGATGGCTACACCTTC.

This clone came up a few times. The chain links TRBV6-5 to TRBJ2-7, with TRBD2 identical over 15 bases. V was pared by 8 bases and J by 2 bases, with 1 base of the junction left unmatched. CDR3 length equals 14 residues. The germline V gene has CDR1 MNHEY and CDR2 SVGAGI. CDR3 amino acids: CASGTSGGPYEQYF. The CDR3 nucleotides are TGTGCCAGCGGGACTAGCGGGGGGCCCTACGAGCAGTACTTC.

V and J are TRBV4-3 and TRBJ2-1; 7 positions agree with TRBD1. Per the germline V gene, CDR1 is LGHNA and CDR2 is YSLEER. The CDR3 extends over 15 amino acids. V gave up 3 bases and J gave up 12 bases; unmatched junction bases: 14. This CDR3 is CASSHLGDRAGWQFF. CDR3 DNA sequence: TGCGCCAGCAGCCACCTAGGTGACAGGGCCGGGTGGCAGTTCTTC.

The rearrangement links TRBV11-2 to TRBJ2-3; 10 nucleotides align to TRBD2. Germline V gene sequence: CDR1 SGHAT, CDR2 FQNNGV. The V and J ends lost 2 bases and 4 bases, in that order; junction bases with no gene match: 9. The CDR3 length is 17 residues. CDR3 region: CASSLLDYSGGADTQYF. The CDR3 region has the DNA TGTGCCAGCAGCTTACTCGATTACAGCGGGGGGGCAGATACGCAGTATTTT. Combining the CDR3 with reference TRBV11-2 and TRBJ2-3 gives the whole variable domain EAGVAQSPRYKIIEKRQSVAFWCNPISGHATLYWYQQILGQGPKLLIQFQNNGVVDDSQLPKDRFSAERLKGVDSTLKIQPAKLEDSAVYLCASSLLDYSGGADTQYFGPGTRLTVL.

The J gene is TRBJ2-5, the V gene TRBV13; perhaps TRBD1 as D (6 bases). CDR1 and CDR2 from the germline V gene are PRHDT and FYEKMQ (reference sequence). Trimming took 5 bases from V and 8 from J, leaving 9 bases between them. This CDR3 spans 11 amino acids. The CDR3 loop reads CASSQGGTQYF. CDR3 bases: TGTGCCAGCAGCCAAGGGGGAACCCAGTACTTC.

The sample holds a few counts of this clone. The chain links TRBV5-6 to TRBJ2-2; possible D gene TRBD2, 5 bases. V lost 0 bases, J lost 3 bases, and 15 bases lay in between. The CDR3 contains 17 residues. Looked up from germline, CDR1 is SGHDT and CDR2 is YYEEEE. CDR3 amino acids: CASSLDRILEDTGELFF. The CDR3 coding sequence is TGTGCCAGCAGCTTGGACCGAATCTTGGAGGACACCGGGGAGCTGTTTTTT.

In the case of this clone: One end of the junction fails to match germline, which may point to a read error. The rearrangement links TRBV14 to TRBJ1-2; no definite D call. Looked up from germline, CDR1 is SGHDN and CDR2 is FVKESK. This CDR3 comprises 13 residues. The CDR3 protein is CASSQYSPWRKAF. In DNA form, the CDR3 reads TGTGCCAGCAGCCAGTACTCGCCTTGGAGGAAAGCCTTC.

This chain connects TRBV18 to TRBJ1-1, with unresolved D. This CDR3 contains 15 residues. V was clipped by 1 base and J by 10 bases, with 19 bases between them. CDR1 is KGHSH and CDR2 is LQKENI in the germline V gene. CDR3: CASSPRAPSNFGAFF. The CDR3 DNA reads TGTGCCAGCTCACCACGAGCTCCCTCGAACTTCGGAGCTTTCTTT.

The rearrangement uses TRBV27 and TRBJ1-1; D uncertain. The length of the CDR3 is 14 residues. CDR1 and CDR2 (germline): MNHEY, SMNVEV (reference sequence). The V and J ends lost 5 bases and 0 bases respectively, with 10 bases between them. The CDR3 region is CASSRVSMNTEAFF. CDR3 sequence (DNA): TGTGCCAGCAGTCGAGTGTCCATGAACACTGAAGCTTTCTTT.

The J gene is TRBJ1-2, the V gene TRBV27, with 9 bases lining up with TRBD1. Germline CDR1 is MNHEY and CDR2 is SMNVEV (reference sequence). This CDR3 spans 14 amino acids. The trim removed 6 bases at V and 0 bases at J, leaving 2 bases unmatched. In DNA, the CDR3 is TGTGCCAGCAGGGGGACAGGGCCTAACTATGGCTACACCTTC. Its translation: CASRGTGPNYGYTF.

A single count supports this clone. The V and J genes are TRBV12-2 and TRBJ2-1; the table gives TRBD2 as D, unverified against the DNA. TRBV12-2 is given as a pseudogene. The CDR3 loop spans 17 amino acids. Here the CDR3 reads CASRPGLTRHYYNEQFF. CDR3 nucleotides: TGTGCAAGTCGCCCAGGACTGACGCGGCACTACTACAATGAGCAGTTCTTC.

The chain is built from TRBV11-2 and TRBJ2-7, with no clear D. Trimming pared 10 bases from V and 7 bases from J, leaving 14 bases between. CDR1 and CDR2 (germline): SGHAT, FQNNGV. This CDR3 spans 11 amino acids. The CDR3 spells CATFGGREQYF. The DNA for the CDR3 is TGTGCCACCTTCGGTGGGCGAGAGCAGTACTTC.

The chain links TRBV2 to TRBJ2-1; possibly TRBD1 for D (5 bases). V was shortened by 7 bases and J by 2 bases, with 12 bases between the two germline ends. This CDR3 is built from 14 residues. Germline V CDR1 and CDR2: SNHLY, FYNNEI. In DNA, the CDR3 is TGTGCCAGCATAGAGACAGCTACCTACAATGAGCAGTTCTTC. The encoded protein is CASIETATYNEQFF.